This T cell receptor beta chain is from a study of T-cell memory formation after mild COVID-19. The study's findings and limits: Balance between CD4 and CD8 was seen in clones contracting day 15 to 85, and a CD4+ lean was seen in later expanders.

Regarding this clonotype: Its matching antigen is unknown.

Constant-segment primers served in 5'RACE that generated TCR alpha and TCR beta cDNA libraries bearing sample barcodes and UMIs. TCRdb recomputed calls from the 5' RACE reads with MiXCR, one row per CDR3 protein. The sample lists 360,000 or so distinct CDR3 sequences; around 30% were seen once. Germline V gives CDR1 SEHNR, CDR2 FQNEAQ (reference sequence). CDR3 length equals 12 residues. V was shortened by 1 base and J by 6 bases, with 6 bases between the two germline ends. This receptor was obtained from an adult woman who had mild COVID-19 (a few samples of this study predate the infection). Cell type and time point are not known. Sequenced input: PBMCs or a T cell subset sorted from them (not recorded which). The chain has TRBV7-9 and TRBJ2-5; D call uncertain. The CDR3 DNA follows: TGTGCCAGCAGCTTAGGGGATAAGACCCAGTACTTC. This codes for CASSLGDKTQYF.